This T cell receptor (beta chain) derives from a study of lymphopenia after photon versus proton radiotherapy. This clone is a singleton in its sample. Its target is unknown. The CDR3 has 13 residues. CDR1 and CDR2 from the germline V gene are SNHLY and FYNNEI. V gave up 5 bases and J gave up 2 bases, with 10 bases separating them. Whole-study results and caveats: Survival link was tested only in deceased patients; proton benefit remains a possibility. Under photons, naive T cells and diversity fell while effector/memory populations rose. Larger post-nadir TCR diversity loss correlated inversely with survival in deceased patients.

Sequenced by immunoSEQ multiplex PCR; TCRdb stores in-frame clones only, minus some. The sample has approximately 25,000 clones, nearly 85% seen once. The chain uses TRBV2 and TRBJ2-7, with a weak D call TRBD2 (5 bases). This sequence was found in a woman in her sixties or seventies with pancreatic cancer. The specimen comprised peripheral blood, sampled from a patient treated with proton-based radiotherapy. The CDR3 DNA sequence: TGTGCCAGCAGTACAGCGGTTACCTACGAGCAGTACTTC. Its translation: CASSTAVTYEQYF.